Listed here are 17 T cell receptor beta chains from one sample, sequenced in a study of blood T cell repertoires in COVID-19. This table comes from immunoSEQ multiplex PCR, and its TCRdb copy is limited to in-frame clones, with some not included. There are over 85,000 clones in the sample; roughly 84% occur only once, and 4.5% lies in the top ten. The sequencing sample was made of peripheral blood. Receptor source: a human donor in a cohort sampled during active COVID-19.

This clone appeared once. V gene TRBV28 combines with J gene TRBJ2-5; no clear D. The V and J ends lost 2 bases and 5 bases respectively, with 12 bases between them. This CDR3 is 14 amino acids long. CDR1 is MDHEN, CDR2 SYDVKM, per germline. The CDR3 here is CASSLNGVRETQYF. Written as DNA, the CDR3 is TGTGCCAGCAGTTTAAACGGAGTACGGGAGACCCAGTACTTC.

The V and J genes are TRBV5-4 and TRBJ1-3, with TRBD1 matching 8 bases. The CDR3 spans 16 residues. Trimming removed 3 bases from V and 0 bases from J; junction bases left unmatched: 5. Germline CDR1 SGHNT, CDR2 YYREEE (reference sequence). DNA of the CDR3: TGTGCCAGCAGCTCGGGGACAGGACGCTCTGGAAACACCATATATTTT. It encodes CASSSGTGRSGNTIYF.

The gene calls are TRBV5-6 and TRBJ2-4, with a possible D match to TRBD2 (5 bases). The V end lost 4 bases, the J end lost 0 bases, and 14 bases lay between the germline ends. The CDR3 length is 16 residues. The germline gives CDR1 SGHDT, CDR2 YYEEEE. CDR3 sequence reads: CASSITAALAKNIQYF. The CDR3 DNA follows: TGTGCCAGCAGCATTACAGCGGCACTAGCCAAAAACATTCAGTACTTC.

The gene calls are TRBV3-1 (or the pseudogene TRBV3-2) and TRBJ1-1; a weak D match, TRBD1 (5 bases). The CDR3 covers 15 residues. Germline loops: CDR1 LGHDT, CDR2 YNNKEL (reference sequence). V lost 3 bases to trimming and J lost 1 base, with 12 bases between them. CDR3: CASSHRRGENTEAFF. CDR3 sequence (DNA): TGTGCCAGCAGCCATCGTAGGGGTGAGAACACTGAAGCTTTCTTT.

A word on this clone: Other DNA sequences in this sample translate to the same CDR3. The CDR3 region is CASSSDRGPGELFF. The DNA for the CDR3 is TGTGCCAGCAGCTCAGACAGGGGGCCCGGGGAGCTGTTTTTT. V is TRBV7-2 and J is TRBJ2-2; 10 nucleotides align to TRBD1. The junction had 2 bases not matched to a gene; V was cut back by 4 bases and J by 6 bases. CDR3 length: 14 residues. The germline CDR1 and CDR2 sequences are SGHTA and FQGNSA.

This chain joins TRBV3-1 (or the pseudogene TRBV3-2) and TRBJ1-6; D is unclear. The germline V and J ends were trimmed by 2 bases and 4 bases, with 6 bases remaining between them. Germline V CDR1 and CDR2: LGHDT, YNNKEL (reference sequence). The CDR3 is 14 amino acids. The CDR3 reads CASSQQDYNSPLHF. CDR3 DNA: TGTGCCAGCAGCCAACAGGATTATAATTCACCCCTCCACTTT.

V and J are TRBV19 and TRBJ2-5, with 11 bases identical to TRBD2. The CDR3 totals 16 residues. J gave up 5 bases and V 6 bases, and 11 bases lay outside the gene matches. From germline, CDR1 is LNHDA and CDR2 SQIVND (reference sequence). CDR3 DNA sequence: TGTGCCAGTAGAAGTACTAGCGGGGGTTTATGGGAGACCCAGTACTTC. Its protein is CASRSTSGGLWETQYF.

This chain joins TRBV7-3 and TRBJ1-4; TRBD1 might be the D (5 bases). V lost 2 bases to trimming and J lost 5 bases, with 6 bases between them. Germline CDR1 reads SGHTA; CDR2 reads FQGTGA. The CDR3 spans 13 residues. CDR3 protein: CASSLDRNEKLFF. The CDR3 bases are TGTGCCAGCAGCTTAGACAGAAATGAAAAACTGTTTTTT.

The rearrangement joins TRBV2 to TRBJ1-1; 7 bases map to TRBD1. Unmatched junction bases numbered 4, after V lost 7 bases and J lost 5 bases. The CDR3 has 12 amino acids. CDR1 and CDR2 from the germline V gene are SNHLY and FYNNEI. The CDR3 reads CASTTGRTEAFF. Written as DNA, the CDR3 is TGTGCCAGCACGACAGGGCGGACTGAAGCTTTCTTT.

The chain combines TRBV12-5 with TRBJ1-3; TRBD1 might be the D (6 bases). V was shortened by 5 bases and J by 0 bases, with 17 bases between the two germline ends. Germline CDR1 reads LGHNT; CDR2 reads FRNRAP. The CDR3 totals 17 residues. The CDR3 sequence: CASGLETGGVSGNTIYF. Written as DNA, the CDR3 is TGTGCTAGTGGTCTCGAGACAGGAGGAGTCTCTGGAAACACCATATATTTT. Together with reference TRBV12-5 and TRBJ1-3, the CDR3 gives the full variable domain: DARVTQTPRHKVTEMGQEVTMRCQPILGHNTVFWYRQTMMQGLELLAYFRNRAPLDDSGMPKDRFSAEMPDATLATLKIQPSEPRDSAVYFCASGLETGGVSGNTIYFGEGSWLTVV.

The gene calls are TRBV4-3 and TRBJ2-7; TRBD2 agrees at 16 bases. J was trimmed by 2 bases and V by 4 bases; bases with no gene match: 2. The CDR3 spans 16 residues. Looked up from germline, CDR1 is LGHNA and CDR2 is YSLEER. The CDR3 bases are TGCGCCAGCAGCCCGGGACTAGCGGGGGGGCCCTACGAGCAGTACTTC. Amino acid sequence: CASSPGLAGGPYEQYF.

The chain joins TRBV6-6 to TRBJ1-1; D is uncertain. V was shortened by 7 bases and J by 5 bases, with 20 bases between the two germline ends. Germline lookup yields CDR1 MNHNY and CDR2 SVGAGI (reference sequence). CDR3 length: 15 residues. CDR3: CASTAMGESRTEAFF. CDR3 coding DNA: TGTGCCAGCACCGCGATGGGAGAATCGAGGACTGAAGCTTTCTTT.

The V gene is TRBV4-1, the J gene TRBJ2-2; 7 bases map to TRBD2. CDR1 is MGHRA and CDR2 is YSYEKL in the germline V gene. The J segment lost 2 bases and the V segment lost 1 base, leaving 4 bases of the junction unmatched. The CDR3 has 16 amino acids. In DNA, the CDR3 is TGCGCCAGCAGCCAAGGGGGGGGAACTAACACCGGGGAGCTGTTTTTT. Translating it yields CASSQGGGTNTGELFF.

The J gene is TRBJ2-2, the V gene TRBV5-1, with 7 positions matching TRBD1. Losses at the gene ends were 4 bases for V and 0 bases for J; bases not matched to a gene: 3. The germline CDR1 and CDR2 sequences are SGHRS and YFSETQ. The CDR3 spans 15 residues. The DNA for the CDR3 is TGCGCCAGCAGCGTGGGACAGCCGAACACCGGGGAGCTGTTTTTT. Its translation is CASSVGQPNTGELFF.

V and J are TRBV18 and TRBJ2-1; TRBD1 matches at 7 bases. CDR1 and CDR2 from the germline V gene are KGHSH and LQKENI. Trimming cost V 3 bases and J 4 bases; bases outside gene matches: 6. The CDR3 is made up of 15 amino acids. The CDR3 reads CASSPRRQGYNEQFF. In DNA form, the CDR3 reads TGTGCCAGCTCACCCCGGAGACAGGGATACAATGAGCAGTTCTTC.

The genes are TRBV4-1 and TRBJ2-3; D is unresolved. V lost 1 base and J 2 bases, leaving 7 bases between the germline ends. Germline V gene data show CDR1 as MGHRA and CDR2 as YSYEKL. CDR3 length equals 14 residues. DNA for the CDR3: TGCGCCAGCAGCCAAGTTCTTTCCACAGATACGCAGTATTTT. Encoded protein: CASSQVLSTDTQYF.

The genes are TRBV10-3 and TRBJ2-1, with TRBD2 as a possible D gene (6 bases). This CDR3 spans 15 amino acids. Germline V gene lookup returns CDR1 ENHRY and CDR2 SYGVKD. V dropped 2 bases and J dropped 0 bases, with 8 bases sitting between them. CDR3 protein: CAISEPTSSYNEQFF. The CDR3 DNA reads as TGTGCCATCAGTGAGCCGACTAGCTCCTACAATGAGCAGTTCTTC.